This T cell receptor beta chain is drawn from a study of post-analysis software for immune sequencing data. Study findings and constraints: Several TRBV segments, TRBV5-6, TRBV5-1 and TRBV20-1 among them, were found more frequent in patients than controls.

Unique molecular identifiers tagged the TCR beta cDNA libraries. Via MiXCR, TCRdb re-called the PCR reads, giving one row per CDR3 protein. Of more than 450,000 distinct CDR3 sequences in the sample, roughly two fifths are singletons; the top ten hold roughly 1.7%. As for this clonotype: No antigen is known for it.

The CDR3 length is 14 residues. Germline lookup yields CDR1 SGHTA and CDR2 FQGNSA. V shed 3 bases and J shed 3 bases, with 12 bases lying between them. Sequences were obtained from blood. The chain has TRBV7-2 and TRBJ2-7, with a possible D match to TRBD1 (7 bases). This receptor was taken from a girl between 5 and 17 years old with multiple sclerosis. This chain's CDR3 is CASSLIQGGYEQYF. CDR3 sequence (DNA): TGTGCCAGCAGCTTGATCCAGGGGGGCTACGAGCAGTACTTC.